This entry is about one TCR beta chain. Its antigen is unidentified. The source of the sample is a study of shared clonotypes between healthy human individuals. Whole-study results and caveats: Clonotype sharing across several donors was observed for around 5% of naive CD4 clonotypes.

Per sorted-subset replicate PCR, input was approximately 180 ng DNA, representing about 29,000 T cell genomes. Libraries were prepared by immunoSEQ multiplex PCR; TCRdb keeps only in-frame clonotypes and omits some of them. The table records 2.3 million or so clones, more than 85% of them present only once. Those who donated, Caucasian adults without exception, all lived in Nashville, Tennessee. The CDR3 runs 15 residues. Trimming removed 6 bases from V and 4 bases from J, with 13 bases in between. The V gene's germline CDR1 is MDHEN and CDR2 SYDVKM. The specimen was naive CD4+ T cells from PBMCs. As for subset: CD45RA+ positively selected. This clonotype was obtained from a young man in good health. Some clones in this sample may be carry-over from other donors' samples. The J gene is TRBJ2-6, the V gene TRBV28; unclear D gene. The CDR3 coding sequence is TGTGCCAGCAGGGCAGCCCGTCTCGGGGCCAACGTCCTGACTTTC. Its protein product is CASRAARLGANVLTF.